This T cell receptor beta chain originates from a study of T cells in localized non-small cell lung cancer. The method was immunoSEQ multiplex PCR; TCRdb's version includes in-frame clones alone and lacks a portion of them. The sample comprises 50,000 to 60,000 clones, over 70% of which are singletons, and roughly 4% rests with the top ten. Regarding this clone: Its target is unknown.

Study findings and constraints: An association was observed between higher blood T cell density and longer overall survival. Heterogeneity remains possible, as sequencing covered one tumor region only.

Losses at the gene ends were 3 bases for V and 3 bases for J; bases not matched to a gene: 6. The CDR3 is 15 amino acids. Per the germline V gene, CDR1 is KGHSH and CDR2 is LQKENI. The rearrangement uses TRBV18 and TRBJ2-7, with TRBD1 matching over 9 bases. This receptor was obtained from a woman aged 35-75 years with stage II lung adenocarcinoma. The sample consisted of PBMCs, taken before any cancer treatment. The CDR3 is CASSPGQGLIYEQYF. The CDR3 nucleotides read TGTGCCAGCTCACCGGGACAGGGACTAATCTACGAGCAGTACTTC.